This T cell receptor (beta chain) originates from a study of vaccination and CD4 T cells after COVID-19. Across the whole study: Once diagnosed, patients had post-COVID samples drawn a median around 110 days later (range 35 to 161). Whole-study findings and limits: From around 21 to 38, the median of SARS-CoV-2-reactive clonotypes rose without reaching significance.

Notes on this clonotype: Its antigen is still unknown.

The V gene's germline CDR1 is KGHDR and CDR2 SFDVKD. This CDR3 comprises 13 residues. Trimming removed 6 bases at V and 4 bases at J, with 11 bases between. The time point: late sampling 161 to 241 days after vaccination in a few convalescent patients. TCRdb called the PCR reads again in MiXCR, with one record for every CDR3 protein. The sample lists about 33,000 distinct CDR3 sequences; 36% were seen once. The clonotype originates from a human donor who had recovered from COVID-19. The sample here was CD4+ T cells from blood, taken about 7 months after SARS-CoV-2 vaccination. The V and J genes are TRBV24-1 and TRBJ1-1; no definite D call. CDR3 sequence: CATSPGVGTEAFF. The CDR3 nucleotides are TGTGCCACCAGTCCCGGGGTTGGCACTGAAGCTTTCTTT.